This T cell receptor (beta chain) was profiled in a study of blood T cell repertoires in COVID-19 (dated by TCRdb to the early 2020s). Looking at the study overall: Samples covering the acute and convalescent phases of COVID-19 were provided by collaborators in the United States, Italy and Spain. Samples were obtained from the ongoing ImmuneRACE study (first 160 participants) and from some 1,300 subjects provided by 6 global collaborators. Nearly every sample came with metadata listing a de-identified subject ID, COVID-19 status, age in years and sex. The prospective study material was composed of cDNA or gDNA derived from T cells, B-cell-depleted T cells, or PBMCs. Deeply sampled blood TCRbeta repertoires from subjects exposed to, actively infected with, or recovered from COVID-19 were included in the dataset. Where HLA class I and class II types were available, the types were taken from metadata supplied by the sample provider, not from assay-based typing. A freely available public database, intended as a resource for researchers studying the immune response to SARS-CoV-2, is where the repertoires were released.

Taken from cysteine to phenylalanine, the CDR3 has 15 residues. The read is trimmed to its CDR3 DNA, 45 bases read in frame from base 1. The germline V gene yields MNHEY for CDR1 and SVGAGI for CDR2. V is clipped by 7 bases and J by 0 bases, and the sequence between their germline boundaries is 15 bases long. What the work shows at the level of the full study, not this receptor alone: The amount of clinical and demographic metadata varied by source and participant and was provided uncurated.

One collaborating source in Seattle enrolled patients while the patients were actively infected and followed the patients over time throughout the course of disease. Each collaborating institution followed its own protocols to collect whole blood in K2EDTA tubes. For TCRbeta analysis, collaborators shipped samples in one of three forms: frozen whole blood, isolated PBMCs, or DNA extracted from either of those sample types. TCRbeta CDR3 regions were amplified from genomic DNA by means of the immunoSEQ Assay, a bias-controlled multiplex PCR. The original pipeline was this. Nucleated cell counts per sample were estimated from amplification of reference gene primers within the assay. Sequence reads were collapsed and filtered to measure the absolute abundance of every unique TCRbeta CDR3 rearrangement. For each sample, productive Simpson clonality was calculated by taking the square root of Simpson's diversity index across productive rearrangements. The source is immuneACCESS, and TCRdb retained only in-frame sequences with V and J called. Part of the clones is not carried over; for the studies checked, unresolved V genes explain less than half of this, and the remainder is unexplained. That table is the source of V, J and clone size, and D and trimming were worked out from the DNA. The table for this sample lists about 110,000 clones; approximately 80% of them were counted only once. The ten largest clonotypes hold approximately 6.2% of the sample.

With respect to this clone: Its specific antigen is unknown. No quality values exist for individual bases; no much larger clone is one base distant.

Recombination linked TRBV6-5 to TRBJ1-1; the D gene cannot be resolved reliably. Material for sequencing was peripheral blood. The receptor comes from an elderly man with COVID-19, enrolled during active disease. The nucleotide sequence is given as TGTGCCAGCACTCCATGGGGAGGAGTGAACACTGAAGCTTTCTTT. Its amino acids are CASTPWGGVNTEAFF.